A single sample is the source of the 8 T cell receptor beta chains below, sequenced in a study of beta chain features in type 1 diabetes. Broader study findings: Within each of all four CD4+ subsets, Type 1 diabetes patients had TCRB CDR3s that were moderately but significantly shorter.

Expressed TCRB transcripts were sequenced because the entire RNA isolate underwent reverse transcription. Here immunoSEQ multiplex PCR was the method, and the copy in TCRdb shows in-frame clones only, minus some. The sample includes 120,000 or so clones, around 15% of them seen just once. These receptors are not linked to any known antigen. Sequenced sample: central memory CD4+ T cells from blood. The source of these receptors is a man younger than 40 with type 1 diabetes.

The V and J genes are TRBV5-1 and TRBJ2-3; 7 nucleotides agree with TRBD1. The CDR3 contains 16 residues. Per germline, CDR1 SGHRS and CDR2 YFSETQ. Trimming cost V 0 bases and J 3 bases; bases outside gene matches: 7. In nucleotides, the CDR3 is TGCGCCAGCAGCTTGGCCGAGGGGGCGAGGACAGATACGCAGTATTTT. Its translation is CASSLAEGARTDTQYF. The variable domain in full, with the rest retrieved from reference TRBV5-1 and TRBJ2-3, is KAGVTQTPRYLIKTRGQQVTLSCSPISGHRSVSWYQQTPGQGLQFLFEYFSETQRNKGNFPGRFSGRQFSNSRSEMNVSTLELGDSALYLCASSLAEGARTDTQYFGPGTRLTVL.

This clone was picked up many times. CDR3: CASSLRGGAGTDTQYF. As DNA, the CDR3 is TGTGCCAGCAGCTTACGAGGCGGGGCCGGCACAGATACGCAGTATTTT. The chain recombines TRBV7-6 with TRBJ2-3; TRBD2 might be the D (6 bases). Germline CDR1 SGHVS, CDR2 FNYEAQ. The CDR3 loop spans 16 amino acids. V was pared by 2 bases and J by 1 base, with 13 bases between.

This clone appeared a few times. V gene TRBV7-9 combines with J gene TRBJ2-1; 7 bases are shared with TRBD2. The CDR3 spans 16 residues. V shed 5 bases, J shed 5 bases, and the junction held 12 bases outside the gene matches. In germline, CDR1 is SEHNR, CDR2 FQNEAQ (reference sequence). CDR3 nucleotide sequence: TGTGCCAGCAGCCCGGTCGGGACTAATAGACACAATGAGCAGTTCTTC. Its protein product is CASSPVGTNRHNEQFF.

This clone was seen a few times. CDR3 amino acids: CASSWGLASTDTQYF. CDR3 DNA sequence: TGTGCCAGCAGTTGGGGACTAGCCAGCACAGATACGCAGTATTTT. V usage is TRBV27 and J usage is TRBJ2-3; 9 nucleotides align to TRBD2. This CDR3 is 15 amino acids long. Trimming cost V 4 bases and J 0 bases; bases outside gene matches: 2. Looked up from germline, CDR1 is MNHEY and CDR2 is SMNVEV (reference sequence).

This clone was counted a few times. The rearrangement uses TRBV29-1 and TRBJ2-1, with 8 bases identical to TRBD2. CDR3 size: 15 residues. The germline CDR1 and CDR2 sequences are SQVTM and ANQGSEA. The ends lost 4 bases at V and 0 bases at J; junction bases unmatched: 5. In DNA form, the CDR3 reads TGCAGCGTTGCGGGAGCGGGGGTCTCCTACAATGAGCAGTTCTTC. This codes for CSVAGAGVSYNEQFF.

The chain carries TRBV7-8 and TRBJ2-5, with 9 bases aligning to TRBD2. V lost 1 base to trimming and J lost 7 bases; unmatched junction nucleotides: 7. Germline-derived CDR1 and CDR2 are SGHVS and FQNEAQ. The CDR3 loop spans 15 amino acids. The CDR3 DNA reads TGTGCCAGCAGCTTAGGACTAGCGGCCTCCGGGACCCAGTACTTC. It translates to CASSLGLAASGTQYF. The full variable domain, in which reference TRBV7-8 and TRBJ2-5 provide the parts outside the CDR3, is GAGVSQSPRYKVAKRGQDVALRCDPISGHVSLFWYQQALGQGPEFLTYFQNEAQLDKSGLPSDRFFAERPEGSVSTLKIQRTQQEDSAVYLCASSLGLAASGTQYFGPGTRLLVL.

This clone appeared a few times. The chain employs TRBV29-1 and TRBJ2-3, with a tentative D call TRBD1 (6 bases). Germline V gene lookup returns CDR1 SQVTM and CDR2 ANQGSEA. The CDR3 has 13 amino acids. The ends were cut back, 6 bases at V and 4 bases at J, with 14 bases in the middle. CDR3 coding DNA: TGCAGCGTGCTAAAGACAGGTGCAGATACGCAGTATTTT. Its protein product is CSVLKTGADTQYF.

The chain links TRBV29-1 to TRBJ2-3; TRBD1 might be the D (5 bases). This CDR3 contains 14 residues. Between the trimmed V and J ends, which lost 6 bases and 4 bases, there was a span of 17 bases. Per the germline V gene, CDR1 is SQVTM and CDR2 is ANQGSEA. In DNA form, the CDR3 reads TGCAGCGTGCTCCAGGGTAGTTCTTCAGATACGCAGTATTTT. Protein: CSVLQGSSSDTQYF.